These 26 T cell receptor beta chains came from one sample sequenced in a study of response to subunit inactivated influenza vaccine (dated by TCRdb to the late 2010s). Library creation used RT-PCR. The sample was run on an Illumina HiSeq 2500. TCRdb handled the public reads itself, with Q25 trimming in fastp and clone calling in MiXCR, and kept productive beta chains. When rows share a CDR3 protein, they turn into one entry using the most common DNA and genes. This sample holds hundreds of thousands of distinct CDR3 sequences; roughly 10% were observed only once. The top ten clonotypes cover roughly 11% of the sample. These data are also associated with another study on T cells expressing NK-cell markers. Per the second study: TCR beta cDNA libraries were prepared using 5'RACE template switching, which introduced a universal primer site and unique molecular identifiers.

The source material was PBMCs from blood, sampled on the day of vaccination. These receptor sequences come from a man aged 50-59 years who received an inactivated influenza vaccine. Donor details come from another sample of the same person, matched by shared clones.

As concerns this clonotype: Its ends do not fully match the called genes, so a read error is possible. This chain links TRBV20-1 with TRBJ2-1; 10 bases line up with TRBD2. The CDR3 covers 17 residues. Germline CDR1 DFQATT, CDR2 SNEGSKA (reference sequence). Written as DNA, the CDR3 is TGCTGTGCTAGCCCCCCACTGGGTAGCGGGGGGCACAATGAGCAGTTCTTC. The encoded protein is CCASPPLGSGGHNEQFF.

This clonotype came up a few times. This chain uses TRBV18 with TRBJ2-5, with a weak D call TRBD1 (5 bases). There are 16 residues in the CDR3. The V and J ends lost 0 bases and 1 base respectively, with 12 bases between them. CDR1 is KGHSH, CDR2 LQKENI, per germline. This CDR3 is CASSPPSGNVQETQYF. CDR3 nucleotide sequence: TGTGCCAGCTCACCACCGTCAGGGAACGTCCAAGAGACCCAGTACTTC.

The chain employs TRBV7-8 and TRBJ2-6; D is undetermined. The CDR3 length is 14 residues. The germline V gene encodes CDR1 SGHVS and CDR2 FQNEAQ. Trimming pared 3 bases from V and 4 bases from J, leaving 7 bases between. CDR3 loop: CASSFLGGANVLTF. The CDR3 bases are TGTGCCAGCAGCTTTTTGGGGGGGGCCAACGTCCTGACTTTC. Variable domain in full (rest from reference TRBV7-8 and TRBJ2-6): GAGVSQSPRYKVAKRGQDVALRCDPISGHVSLFWYQQALGQGPEFLTYFQNEAQLDKSGLPSDRFFAERPEGSVSTLKIQRTQQEDSAVYLCASSFLGGANVLTFGAGSRLTVL.

The chain joins TRBV5-1 to TRBJ2-2; 8 bases match TRBD1. J lost 5 bases, V lost 5 bases, and 20 bases had no gene match. This CDR3 region has 19 residues. Germline V gene data show CDR1 as SGHRS and CDR2 as YFSETQ. This CDR3 is CASRPKATGDRGVTGELFF. For the CDR3, the DNA is TGCGCCAGCAGGCCTAAGGCGACAGGGGATAGAGGTGTAACCGGGGAGCTGTTTTTT.

The sample holds many counts of this clonotype. The chain combines TRBV6-5 with TRBJ2-3, with TRBD1 matching 10 bases. Germline V gene sequence: CDR1 MNHEY, CDR2 SVGAGI. This CDR3 has 14 amino acids. V shed 2 bases, J shed 7 bases, and the junction held 3 bases outside the gene matches. The CDR3 reads CASSYRDRGYTQYF. CDR3 in DNA: TGTGCCAGCAGTTACCGGGACAGGGGTTATACGCAGTATTTT.

This chain links TRBV6-5 with TRBJ2-6, with D hard to call. V was shortened by 0 bases and J by 2 bases, with 8 bases between the two germline ends. CDR1 and CDR2 (germline): MNHEY, SVGAGI. The CDR3 contains 16 residues. The CDR3 nucleotides are TGTGCCAGCAGTTACTCGAGCGATCCTGGGGCCAACGTCCTGACTTTC. Protein: CASSYSSDPGANVLTF.

This clonotype has more than one count but fewer than ten. The chain couples TRBV4-2 to TRBJ2-5; TRBD2 matches 10 bases. Per the germline V gene, CDR1 is LGHNA and CDR2 is YNFKEQ. This CDR3 comprises 17 residues. Trimming cost V 0 bases and J 4 bases; bases outside gene matches: 8. The CDR3 sequence is CASSQEVAGGVGETQYF. The CDR3 DNA sequence: TGTGCCAGCAGCCAAGAGGTAGCGGGGGGTGTGGGAGAGACCCAGTACTTC.

This clonotype was found many times. V usage is TRBV6-5 and J usage is TRBJ2-5; D ambiguous. CDR3 length: 13 amino acids. Germline lookup yields CDR1 MNHEY and CDR2 SVGAGI. Trimming removed 4 bases from V and 6 bases from J, with 12 bases in between. The CDR3 DNA reads TGTGCCAGCAGTTCCAGTGGGGTACAGACCCAGTACTTC. It specifies CASSSSGVQTQYF.

This clonotype showed up just a few times. The chain links TRBV20-1 to TRBJ1-5; no definite D call. V lost 5 bases and J 6 bases, leaving 11 bases between the germline ends. The CDR3 has 12 residues. CDR1 is DFQATT, CDR2 SNEGSKA, per germline (reference sequence). The CDR3 sequence: CSASLLGQPQHF. In nucleotides, the CDR3 is TGCAGTGCTTCCCTTCTGGGTCAGCCCCAGCATTTT.

This clonotype appeared many times. V and J are TRBV7-9 and TRBJ2-3; TRBD2 is a possible D gene (5 bases). V was trimmed by 4 bases and J by 2 bases, leaving 16 bases between them. This CDR3 has 16 residues. Per germline, CDR1 SEHNR and CDR2 FQNEAQ (reference sequence). In DNA, the CDR3 is TGTGCCAGCAGCTACGGGGTCCATATCATCACAGATACGCAGTATTTT. Translated: CASSYGVHIITDTQYF.

The V and J genes are TRBV7-2 and TRBJ2-1; D uncertain. The CDR3 sequence is 14 residues long. Between the trimmed V and J ends, which lost 0 bases and 6 bases, there was a span of 9 bases. Per the germline V gene, CDR1 is SGHTA and CDR2 is FQGNSA. The CDR3 loop reads CASSLAGRPNEQFF. The CDR3, as DNA: TGTGCCAGCAGCTTAGCCGGACGGCCCAATGAGCAGTTCTTC.

The chain is built from TRBV7-3 and TRBJ2-3; TRBD2 matches at 8 bases. With V trimmed by 5 bases and J by 3 bases, 7 bases remained unmatched. Germline CDR1 SGHTA, CDR2 FQGTGA. The CDR3 is 15 residues long. CDR3 DNA: TGTGCCAGCAGCGTCGCGGGAGGACTTACAGATACGCAGTATTTT. Translated: CASSVAGGLTDTQYF.

The chain employs TRBV11-2 and TRBJ2-1, with TRBD2 as a possible D gene (5 bases). CDR3 length: 17 residues. In germline, CDR1 is SGHAT, CDR2 FQNNGV. V was cut by 2 bases and J by 0 bases, with 14 bases left in between. CDR3 sequence: CASSLRPRGSSYNEQFF. The CDR3 coding sequence is TGTGCCAGCAGCTTACGGCCTAGAGGGAGCTCCTACAATGAGCAGTTCTTC.

The gene calls are TRBV10-3 and TRBJ2-7, with a weak D call TRBD2 (7 bases). CDR1 and CDR2 from the germline V gene are ENHRY and SYGVKD. The V and J ends lost 7 bases and 0 bases respectively, with 13 bases between them. This CDR3 is 14 amino acids long. The CDR3 coding sequence is TGTGCCATCAAAGGGGGGGCAGGCTCCTACGAGCAGTACTTC. It specifies CAIKGGAGSYEQYF.

This clonotype has a handful of counts. This chain joins TRBV7-9 and TRBJ2-3, with TRBD2 matching over 11 bases. Germline CDR1 SEHNR, CDR2 FQNEAQ (reference sequence). With 4 bases clipped from V and 6 bases from J, the junction kept 12 bases outside the gene matches. This CDR3 has 17 residues. The CDR3 reads CASSSPQPTSGTDTQYF. Here the CDR3 DNA reads TGTGCCAGCAGCTCCCCTCAGCCGACTAGCGGGACGGATACGCAGTATTTT. Based on the CDR3 plus reference TRBV7-9 and TRBJ2-3, the full variable domain is DTGVSQNPRHKITKRGQNVTFRCDPISEHNRLYWYRQTLGQGPEFLTYFQNEAQLEKSRLLSDRFSAERPKGSFSTLEIQRTEQGDSAMYLCASSSPQPTSGTDTQYFGPGTRLTVL.

This clonotype was detected a few times. This sequence joins TRBV6-1 and TRBJ2-2, with D uncertain. Germline lookup yields CDR1 MNHNS and CDR2 SASEGT. The CDR3 has 13 residues. The V and J ends lost 1 base and 3 bases respectively, with 3 bases between them. CDR3 sequence (DNA): TGTGCCAGCAGTGAAGTTTACACCGGGGAGCTGTTTTTT. Translation: CASSEVYTGELFF.

J is TRBJ1-1 and V is TRBV3-1, with 8 bases matching TRBD1. The CDR3 is 15 amino acids. The V gene's germline CDR1 is LGHDT and CDR2 YNNKEL (reference sequence). V dropped 4 bases and J dropped 1; count of bases not matched to a gene: 5. The DNA for the CDR3 is TGTGCCAGCAGCCGACGCCAGGGGGCGAACACTGAAGCTTTCTTT. It specifies CASSRRQGANTEAFF.

This clonotype came up many times. The chain has TRBV28 and TRBJ2-7; TRBD1 is a possible D gene (6 bases). CDR3 size: 12 residues. The germline gives CDR1 MDHEN, CDR2 SYDVKM. Trimming cost V 5 bases and J 6 bases, with 11 bases left between them. The CDR3 nucleotides are TGTGCCAGCAGTGAACAGGGTTTCGAGCAGTACTTC. The encoded protein is CASSEQGFEQYF.

The genes are TRBV3-1 and TRBJ1-6; 7 nucleotides agree with TRBD1. The V gene end was trimmed by 8 bases and the J gene end by 5 bases; junction bases not matched to a gene: 6. Germline V gene sequence: CDR1 LGHDT, CDR2 YNNKEL (reference sequence). This CDR3 comprises 14 residues. The CDR3 reads CASLGDSHNSPLHF. The CDR3 DNA sequence: TGTGCCAGCCTGGGGGACAGTCATAATTCACCCCTCCACTTT.

This clonotype appeared a few times. The chain employs TRBV12-3 or TRBV12-4 and TRBJ2-6; 7 bases agree with TRBD1. Trimming removed 4 bases from V and 2 bases from J; junction bases left unmatched: 8. The CDR3 covers 17 residues. The chain's CDR3 is CASSSGITGAGANVLTF. The CDR3 DNA follows: TGTGCCAGCAGTTCAGGGATAACAGGGGCTGGGGCCAACGTCCTGACTTTC.

There are a few counts of this clonotype. The CDR3 nucleotides are TGTGCCAGCAGCGTAGGTAGCATTAACTATGGCTACACCTTC. Translation: CASSVGSINYGYTF. The genes are TRBV9 and TRBJ1-2, with unresolved D. V lost 0 bases and J 1 base, leaving 7 bases between the germline ends. The CDR3 spans 14 residues. The germline gives CDR1 SGDLS, CDR2 YYNGEE.

This clonotype was observed a few times. This sequence joins TRBV20-1 and TRBJ1-5; D call uncertain. The CDR3 consists of 13 residues. V lost 6 bases, J lost 3 bases, and 12 bases lay in between. CDR1 is DFQATT and CDR2 is SNEGSKA in the germline V gene (reference sequence). The CDR3 nucleotides are TGCAGTGCCAAGTCCACAAACAATCAGCCCCAGCATTTT. Its protein product is CSAKSTNNQPQHF.

The chain couples TRBV7-9 to TRBJ1-4; D perhaps matches TRBD1 (5 bases). Germline values: CDR1 SEHNR, CDR2 FQNEAQ (reference sequence). The length of the CDR3 is 14 residues. With 5 bases removed from V and 7 bases from J, the gap between germline ends came to 14 bases. This CDR3 is CASSRTGRGEKLFF. In DNA, the CDR3 is TGTGCCAGCAGCCGCACAGGTCGGGGTGAAAAACTGTTTTTT.

This clonotype was counted a few times. This chain uses TRBV11-2 with TRBJ2-6; no reliable D call. The CDR3 is made up of 16 amino acids. The germline gives CDR1 SGHAT, CDR2 FQNNGV. The V gene lost 5 bases and the J gene lost 0 bases, with 11 bases spanning the gap. In DNA, the CDR3 is TGTGCCAGCAGCCAAATAGGGCGCTCTGGGGCCAACGTCCTGACTTTC. As protein: CASSQIGRSGANVLTF. The full variable domain, completed using reference TRBV11-2 and TRBJ2-6, is EAGVAQSPRYKIIEKRQSVAFWCNPISGHATLYWYQQILGQGPKLLIQFQNNGVVDDSQLPKDRFSAERLKGVDSTLKIQPAKLEDSAVYLCASSQIGRSGANVLTFGAGSRLTVL.

The chain employs TRBV20-1 and TRBJ1-2, with D perhaps TRBD1 (6 bases). The CDR3 covers 13 residues. Germline loops: CDR1 DFQATT, CDR2 SNEGSKA (reference sequence). Deletions cut 3 bases from V and 2 bases from J, with 10 bases between. The CDR3 loop reads CSASRDTNYGYTF. The CDR3 DNA follows: TGCAGTGCTAGCCGGGACACCAACTATGGCTACACCTTC.

In this sample, this clonotype turned up a few times. CDR3 residues: CASSSRHRGGYTF. The CDR3 DNA follows: TGTGCCAGCAGCAGTCGACACAGGGGTGGCTACACCTTC. The rearrangement uses TRBV6-1 and TRBJ1-2; 7 bases are shared with TRBD1. Germline V gives CDR1 MNHNS, CDR2 SASEGT. With 6 bases clipped from V and 7 bases from J, the junction kept 8 bases outside the gene matches. This CDR3 has 13 amino acids.